This TCR beta chain was sequenced in a study of blood T cell repertoires in COVID-19. Study-wide background: The study drew acute and convalescent COVID-19 samples from the United States, Italy and Spain. Sources were T cells, B-cell-depleted T cells, or PBMCs; the material itself was cDNA or gDNA.

In the source study's methods: Amplification from reference gene primers served as the basis for estimated nucleated cell counts. The method was immunoSEQ multiplex PCR; TCRdb's version includes in-frame clones alone and lacks a portion of them. V and J calls and clone size are given by that table; D and trimming were obtained from the DNA. Among roughly 200,000 clones listed, about 85% were seen once. This clone appeared a single time. CDR3 length: 16 amino acids. V shed 3 bases and J shed 1 base, with 15 bases lying between them. Germline-derived CDR1 and CDR2 are SEHNR and FQNEAQ (reference sequence).

The TCR sequence derives from a man aged 55 to 70 with active or convalescent COVID-19. The V and J genes are TRBV7-9 and TRBJ1-2; D remains unclear. Sequencing was performed on peripheral blood. CDR3 protein: CASSLSILARNYGYTF. CDR3 nucleotides: TGTGCCAGCAGCTTGAGTATTTTAGCTCGTAACTATGGCTACACCTTC.